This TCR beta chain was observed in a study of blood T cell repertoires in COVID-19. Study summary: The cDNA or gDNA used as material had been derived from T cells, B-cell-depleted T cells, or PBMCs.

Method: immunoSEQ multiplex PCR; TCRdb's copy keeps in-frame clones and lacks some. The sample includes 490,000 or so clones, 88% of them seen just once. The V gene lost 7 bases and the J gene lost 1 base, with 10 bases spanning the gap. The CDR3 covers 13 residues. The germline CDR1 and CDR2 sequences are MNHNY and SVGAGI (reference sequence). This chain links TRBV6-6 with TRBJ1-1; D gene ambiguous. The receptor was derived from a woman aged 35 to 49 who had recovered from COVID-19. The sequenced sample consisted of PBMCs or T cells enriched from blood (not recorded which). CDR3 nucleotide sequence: TGTGCCAGCACCCCCCCCTCGAACACTGAAGCTTTCTTT. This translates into CASTPPSNTEAFF.